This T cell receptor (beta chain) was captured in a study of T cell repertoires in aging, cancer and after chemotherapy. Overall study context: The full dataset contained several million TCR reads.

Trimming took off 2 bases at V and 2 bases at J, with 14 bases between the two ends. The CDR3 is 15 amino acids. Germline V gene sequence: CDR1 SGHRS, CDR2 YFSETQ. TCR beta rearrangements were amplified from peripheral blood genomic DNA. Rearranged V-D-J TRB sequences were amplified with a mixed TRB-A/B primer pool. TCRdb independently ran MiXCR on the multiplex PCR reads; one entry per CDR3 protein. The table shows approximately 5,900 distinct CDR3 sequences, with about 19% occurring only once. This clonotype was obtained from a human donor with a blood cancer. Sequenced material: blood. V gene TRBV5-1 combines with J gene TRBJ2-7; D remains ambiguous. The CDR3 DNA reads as TGCGCCAGCAGCTTAAGCACATTTGGGCCCTACGAGCAGTACTTC. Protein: CASSLSTFGPYEQYF.